This TCR beta chain was recovered during a study of CD8 T cells in Susac syndrome. CD8+ and CD4+ T cells circulating in blood were sequenced for TCR beta. Treatment-naive patients with stable or active relapsing-remitting disease were the multiple sclerosis controls. FACS was used to enrich TEMRA cells, whereas the CD8+ and CD4+ T cells were obtained by negative isolation. RNA, at about 0.45 to 1 ug, was reverse transcribed with random hexamers. Amplification of TCR beta CDR3 was carried out by immunoSEQ multiplex PCR, which covered 54 Vbeta and 13 Jbeta segments. TCRdb re-analysed the immunoSEQ multiplex PCR reads in MiXCR, keeping a single row per CDR3 protein. Here the sample spans about 200,000 distinct CDR3 sequences, 95% being singletons. The CDR3 covers 14 residues. CDR1 and CDR2 (germline): DFQATT, SNEGSKA (reference sequence). V was pared by 2 bases and J by 4 bases, with 1 base of the junction left unmatched.

The receptor comes from a human donor with multiple sclerosis. Sequenced material: CD4+ T cells from PBMCs. The J gene is TRBJ2-2, the V gene TRBV20-1; 10 bases align to TRBD2. The DNA for the CDR3 is TGCAGTGCTAGACTAGCGGGGGCCACCGGGGAGCTGTTTTTT. It is translated as CSARLAGATGELFF.